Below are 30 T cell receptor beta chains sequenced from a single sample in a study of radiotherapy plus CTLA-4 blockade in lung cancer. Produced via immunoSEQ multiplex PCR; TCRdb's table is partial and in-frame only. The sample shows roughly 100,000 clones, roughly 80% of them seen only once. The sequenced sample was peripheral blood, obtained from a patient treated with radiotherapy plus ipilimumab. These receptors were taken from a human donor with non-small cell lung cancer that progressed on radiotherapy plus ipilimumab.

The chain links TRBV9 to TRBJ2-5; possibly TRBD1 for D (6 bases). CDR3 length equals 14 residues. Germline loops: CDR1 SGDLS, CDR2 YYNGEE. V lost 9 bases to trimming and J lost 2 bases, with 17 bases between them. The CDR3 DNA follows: TGTGCCACAAGACCAGGGGAGAAGCAAGAGACCCAGTACTTC. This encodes CATRPGEKQETQYF.

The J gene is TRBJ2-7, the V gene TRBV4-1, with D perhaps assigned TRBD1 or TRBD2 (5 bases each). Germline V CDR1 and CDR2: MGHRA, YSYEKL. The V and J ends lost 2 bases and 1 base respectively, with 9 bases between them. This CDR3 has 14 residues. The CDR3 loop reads CASSQRDQSYEQYF. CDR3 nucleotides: TGCGCCAGCAGCCAACGGGACCAGTCCTACGAGCAGTACTTC.

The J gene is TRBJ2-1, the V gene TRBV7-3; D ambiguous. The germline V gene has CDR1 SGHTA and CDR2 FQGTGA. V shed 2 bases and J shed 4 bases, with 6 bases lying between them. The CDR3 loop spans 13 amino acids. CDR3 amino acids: CASSLQSYNEQFF. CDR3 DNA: TGTGCCAGCAGCTTACAGTCTTACAATGAGCAGTTCTTC.

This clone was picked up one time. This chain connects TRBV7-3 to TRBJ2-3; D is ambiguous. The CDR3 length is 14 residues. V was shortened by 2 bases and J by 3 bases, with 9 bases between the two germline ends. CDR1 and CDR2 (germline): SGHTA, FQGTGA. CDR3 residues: CASSLRLGTDTQYF. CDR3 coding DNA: TGTGCCAGCAGCTTACGTCTGGGGACAGATACGCAGTATTTT.

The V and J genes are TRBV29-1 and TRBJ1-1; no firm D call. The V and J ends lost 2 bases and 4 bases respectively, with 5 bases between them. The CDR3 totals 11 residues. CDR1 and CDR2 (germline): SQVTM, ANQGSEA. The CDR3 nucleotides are TGCAGCGTTGAATTGAGCACTGAAGCTTTCTTT. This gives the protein CSVELSTEAFF.

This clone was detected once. Here the CDR3 DNA reads TGTGCCAGCAGCCTTAATAGCGGGAACTACGAGCAGTACGTC. It codes for CASSLNSGNYEQYV. The chain carries TRBV11-2 and TRBJ2-7; 8 nucleotides align to TRBD2. Trimming cost V 5 bases and J 3 bases; bases outside gene matches: 6. Per germline, CDR1 SGHAT and CDR2 FQNNGV. The CDR3 sequence is 14 residues long.

CDR3 coding DNA: TGTGCCAGCAGCTTAGCTGCAGGGCGCTCCTACGAGCAGTACTTC. It is translated as CASSLAAGRSYEQYF. This chain joins TRBV7-9 and TRBJ2-7; a weak D match, TRBD1 (5 bases). The CDR3 is 15 amino acids. Germline V lookup: CDR1 SEHNR, CDR2 FQNEAQ (reference sequence). V was cut by 0 bases and J by 0 bases, with 9 bases left in between.

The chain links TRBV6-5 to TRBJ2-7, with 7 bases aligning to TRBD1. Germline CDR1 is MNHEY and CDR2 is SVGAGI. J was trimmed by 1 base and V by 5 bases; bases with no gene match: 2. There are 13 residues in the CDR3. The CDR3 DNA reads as TGTGCCAGCAGTCCAGGGGGATCCTACGAGCAGTACTTC. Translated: CASSPGGSYEQYF.

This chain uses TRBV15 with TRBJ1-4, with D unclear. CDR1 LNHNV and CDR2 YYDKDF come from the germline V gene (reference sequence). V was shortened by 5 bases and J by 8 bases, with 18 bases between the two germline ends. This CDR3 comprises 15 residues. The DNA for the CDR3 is TGTGCCACCAGCGCCCAAAATGAGGTCTGGGAAAAACTGTTTTTT. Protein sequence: CATSAQNEVWEKLFF.

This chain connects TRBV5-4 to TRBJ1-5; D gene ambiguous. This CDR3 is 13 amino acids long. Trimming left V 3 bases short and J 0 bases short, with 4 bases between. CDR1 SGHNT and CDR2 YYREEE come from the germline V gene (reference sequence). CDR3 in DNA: TGTGCCAGCAGCTCAGATAGCAATCAGCCCCAGCATTTT. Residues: CASSSDSNQPQHF.

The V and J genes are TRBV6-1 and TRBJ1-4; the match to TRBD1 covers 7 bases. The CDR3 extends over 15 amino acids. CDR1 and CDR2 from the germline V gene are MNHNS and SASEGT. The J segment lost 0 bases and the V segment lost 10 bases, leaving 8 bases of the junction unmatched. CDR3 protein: CATEGAVATNEKLFF. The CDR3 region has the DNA TGTGCCACTGAGGGGGCGGTTGCAACTAATGAAAAACTGTTTTTT.

CDR3 protein: CASSLRATNEKLFF. DNA for the CDR3: TGTGCCAGCTCACTGCGTGCAACTAATGAAAAACTGTTTTTT. The chain joins TRBV18 to TRBJ1-4; D remains ambiguous. The germline V gene has CDR1 KGHSH and CDR2 LQKENI. Deletions cut 4 bases from V and 0 bases from J, with 6 bases between. The CDR3 consists of 14 residues.

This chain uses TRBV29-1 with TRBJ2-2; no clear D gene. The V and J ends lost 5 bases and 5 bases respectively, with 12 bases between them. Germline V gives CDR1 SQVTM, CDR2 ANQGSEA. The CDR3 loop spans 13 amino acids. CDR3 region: CSVSESGTGELFF. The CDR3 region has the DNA TGCAGCGTTTCGGAGTCCGGGACCGGGGAGCTGTTTTTT.

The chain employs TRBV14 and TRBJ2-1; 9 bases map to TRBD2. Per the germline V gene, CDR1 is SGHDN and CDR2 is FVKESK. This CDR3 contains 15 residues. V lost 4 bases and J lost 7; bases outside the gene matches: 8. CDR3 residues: CASSPIGLAGNEQFF. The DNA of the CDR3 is TGTGCCAGCAGCCCCATTGGGCTAGCGGGAAATGAGCAGTTCTTC. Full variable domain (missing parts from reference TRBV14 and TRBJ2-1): EAGVTQFPSHSVIEKGQTVTLRCDPISGHDNLYWYRRVMGKEIKFLLHFVKESKQDESGMPNNRFLAERTGGTYSTLKVQPAELEDSGVYFCASSPIGLAGNEQFFGPGTRLTVL.

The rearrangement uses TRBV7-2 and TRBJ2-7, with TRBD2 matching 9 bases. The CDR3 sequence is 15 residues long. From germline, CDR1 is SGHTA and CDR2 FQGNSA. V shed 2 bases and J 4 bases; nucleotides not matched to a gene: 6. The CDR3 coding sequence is TGTGCCAGCAGCTTAACGCGCGGGGGGGGATACGAGCAGTACTTC. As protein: CASSLTRGGGYEQYF.

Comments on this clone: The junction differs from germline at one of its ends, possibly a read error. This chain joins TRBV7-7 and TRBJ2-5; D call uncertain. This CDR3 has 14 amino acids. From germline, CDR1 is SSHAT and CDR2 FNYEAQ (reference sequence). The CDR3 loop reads CASSSSPVLETQYF. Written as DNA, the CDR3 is TGTGCTAGCAGCTCCTCCCCGGTTTTAGAGACCCAGTACTTC.

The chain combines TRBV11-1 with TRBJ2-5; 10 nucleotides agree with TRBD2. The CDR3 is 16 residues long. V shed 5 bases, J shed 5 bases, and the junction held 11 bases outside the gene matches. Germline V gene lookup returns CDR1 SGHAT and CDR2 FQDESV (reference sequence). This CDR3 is CASSPWTSGPRETQYF. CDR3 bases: TGTGCCAGCAGCCCCTGGACTAGCGGTCCTCGCGAGACCCAGTACTTC.

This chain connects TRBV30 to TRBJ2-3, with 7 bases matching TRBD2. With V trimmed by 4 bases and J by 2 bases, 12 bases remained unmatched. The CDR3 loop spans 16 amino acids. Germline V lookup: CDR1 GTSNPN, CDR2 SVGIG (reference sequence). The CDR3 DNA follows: TGTGCCTGGAATCTAGCGGATGAGGATAACACAGATACGCAGTATTTT. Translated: CAWNLADEDNTDTQYF.

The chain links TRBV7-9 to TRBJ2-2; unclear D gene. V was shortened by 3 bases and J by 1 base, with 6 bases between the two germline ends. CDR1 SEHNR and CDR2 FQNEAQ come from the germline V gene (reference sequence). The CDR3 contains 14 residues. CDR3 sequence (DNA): TGTGCCAGCAGCTTGAGCAGGAACACCGGGGAGCTGTTTTTT. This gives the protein CASSLSRNTGELFF.

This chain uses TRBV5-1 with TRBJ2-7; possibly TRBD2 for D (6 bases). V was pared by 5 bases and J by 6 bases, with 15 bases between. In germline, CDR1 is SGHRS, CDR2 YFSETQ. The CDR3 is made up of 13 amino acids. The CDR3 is CASSLTGDPEQYF. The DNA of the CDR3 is TGCGCCAGCAGTTTAACGGGAGACCCCGAGCAGTACTTC. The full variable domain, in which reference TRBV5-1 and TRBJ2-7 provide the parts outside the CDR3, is KAGVTQTPRYLIKTRGQQVTLSCSPISGHRSVSWYQQTPGQGLQFLFEYFSETQRNKGNFPGRFSGRQFSNSRSEMNVSTLELGDSALYLCASSLTGDPEQYFGPGTRLTVT.

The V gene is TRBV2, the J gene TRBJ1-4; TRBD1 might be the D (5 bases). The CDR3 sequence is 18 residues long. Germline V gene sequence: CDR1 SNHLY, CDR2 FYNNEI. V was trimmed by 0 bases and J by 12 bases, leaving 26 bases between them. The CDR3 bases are TGTGCCAGCAGTGAAGCGCTTCGGGTGGCAGGGCCGAGGCTGGAACTGTTTTTT. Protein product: CASSEALRVAGPRLELFF. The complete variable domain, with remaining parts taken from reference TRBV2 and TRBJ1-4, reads EPEVTQTPSHQVTQMGQEVILRCVPISNHLYFYWYRQILGQKVEFLVSFYNNEISEKSEIFDDQFSVERPDGSNFTLKIRSTKLEDSAMYFCASSEALRVAGPRLELFFGSGTQLSVL.

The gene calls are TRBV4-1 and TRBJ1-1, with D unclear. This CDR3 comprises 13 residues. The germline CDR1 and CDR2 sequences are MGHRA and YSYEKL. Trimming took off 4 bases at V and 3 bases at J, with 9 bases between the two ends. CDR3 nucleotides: TGCGCCAGCAGCCGGCAGCTCGACACTGAAGCTTTCTTT. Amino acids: CASSRQLDTEAFF.

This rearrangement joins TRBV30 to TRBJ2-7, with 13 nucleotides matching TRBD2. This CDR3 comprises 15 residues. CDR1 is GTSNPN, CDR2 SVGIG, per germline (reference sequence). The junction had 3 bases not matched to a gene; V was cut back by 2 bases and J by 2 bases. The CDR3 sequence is CAWSIGTSGTYEQYF. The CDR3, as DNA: TGTGCCTGGAGTATCGGGACTAGCGGGACCTACGAGCAGTACTTC.

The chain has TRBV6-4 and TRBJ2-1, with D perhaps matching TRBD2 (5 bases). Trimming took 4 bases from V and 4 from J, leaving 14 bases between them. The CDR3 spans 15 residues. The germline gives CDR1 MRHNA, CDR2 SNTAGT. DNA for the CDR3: TGTGCCAGCAGTGTTGACAAGGGAGCTTACAATGAGCAGTTCTTC. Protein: CASSVDKGAYNEQFF.

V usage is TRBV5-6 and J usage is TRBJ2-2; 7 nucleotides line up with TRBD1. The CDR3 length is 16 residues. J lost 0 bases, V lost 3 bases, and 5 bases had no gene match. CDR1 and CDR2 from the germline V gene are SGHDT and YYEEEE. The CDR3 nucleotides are TGTGCCAGCAGCTCCGGTGGGACAGCGAACACCGGGGAGCTGTTTTTT. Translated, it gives CASSSGGTANTGELFF. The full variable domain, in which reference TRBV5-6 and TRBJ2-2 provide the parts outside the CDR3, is DAGVTQSPTHLIKTRGQQVTLRCSPKSGHDTVSWYQQALGQGPQFIFQYYEEEERQRGNFPDRFSGHQFPNYSSELNVNALLLGDSALYLCASSSGGTANTGELFFGEGSRLTVL.

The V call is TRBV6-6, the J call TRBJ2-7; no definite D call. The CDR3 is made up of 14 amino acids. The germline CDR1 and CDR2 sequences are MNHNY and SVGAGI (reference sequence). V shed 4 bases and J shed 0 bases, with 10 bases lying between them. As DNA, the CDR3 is TGTGCCAGCAGTTCCGACCAGTTCTCCTACGAGCAGTACTTC. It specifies CASSSDQFSYEQYF.

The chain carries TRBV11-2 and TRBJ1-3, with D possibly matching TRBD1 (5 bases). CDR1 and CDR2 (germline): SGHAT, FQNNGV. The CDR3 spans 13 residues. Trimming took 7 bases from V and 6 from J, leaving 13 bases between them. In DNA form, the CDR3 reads TGTGCCAGCAATAGGGGAGAGGAAAACACCATATATTTT. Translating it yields CASNRGEENTIYF.

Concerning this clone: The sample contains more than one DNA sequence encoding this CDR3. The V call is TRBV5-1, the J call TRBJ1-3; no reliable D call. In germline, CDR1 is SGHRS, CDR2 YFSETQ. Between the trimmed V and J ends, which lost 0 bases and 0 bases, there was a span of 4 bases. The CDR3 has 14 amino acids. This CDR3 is CASSLASSGNTIYF. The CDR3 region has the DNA TGCGCCAGCAGCTTGGCCAGCTCTGGAAACACCATATATTTT.

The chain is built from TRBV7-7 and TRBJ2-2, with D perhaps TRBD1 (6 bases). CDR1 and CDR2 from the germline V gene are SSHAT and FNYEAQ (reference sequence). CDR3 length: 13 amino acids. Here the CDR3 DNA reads TGTGCTACTCCAGGGGAGAACACCGGGGAGCTGTTTTTT. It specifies CATPGENTGELFF.

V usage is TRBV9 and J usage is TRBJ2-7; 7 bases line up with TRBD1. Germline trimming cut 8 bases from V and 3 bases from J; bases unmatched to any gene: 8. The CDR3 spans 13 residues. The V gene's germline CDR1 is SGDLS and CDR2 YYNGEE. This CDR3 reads CASSRQGSYEQYF. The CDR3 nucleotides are TGTGCCAGTTCACGACAGGGCAGCTACGAGCAGTACTTC. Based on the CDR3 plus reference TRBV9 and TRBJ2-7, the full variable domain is DSGVTQTPKHLITATGQRVTLRCSPRSGDLSVYWYQQSLDQGLQFLIQYYNGEERAKGNILERFSAQQFPDLHSELNLSSLELGDSALYFCASSRQGSYEQYFGPGTRLTVT.